This TCR beta chain was identified during a study of T cells in Graves' hyperthyroidism and ophthalmopathy. Study context: At the time of initial diagnosis and before any treatment, peripheral blood was collected. Study-level points and caveats: Among thyroid clonotypes expanded above 0.001, most also appeared in blood.

Amplified TCR beta CDR3 regions derived from RNA transcripts. The HTBI primer set drove a first-round RT-PCR of the TCR CDR3. TCRdb reanalysed the multiplex PCR reads using MiXCR and keeps one entry per CDR3 protein. The sample includes about 770,000 distinct CDR3 sequences, approximately 19% of them seen just once. CDR3 length equals 13 residues. Germline CDR1 LGHDT, CDR2 YNNKEL (reference sequence). V gave up 3 bases and J gave up 6 bases, with 9 bases separating them. With respect to this clonotype: The target antigen is unknown.

The V call is TRBV3-1, the J call TRBJ1-3, with a weak D call TRBD1 (6 bases). The receptor's source is a woman between 50 and 59 years old with Graves' hyperthyroidism that later progressed to Graves' ophthalmopathy. The source material was blood. This CDR3 reads CASSHYRENTIYF. CDR3 nucleotide sequence: TGTGCCAGCAGCCACTACAGGGAAAACACCATATATTTT.